Here is one T cell receptor (beta chain) with its context. Antigen unknown. V lost 6 bases, J lost 4 bases, and 6 bases stayed unmatched. This CDR3 is 15 amino acids long. CDR1 and CDR2 (germline): SNHLY, FYNNEI. The sample comes from a study of STAT3 mutations in large granular lymphocyte leukemia. Whole-study results and caveats: Every T-cell large granular lymphocyte leukemia patient had at least one immunodominant TCR beta clonotype. Some patients had persisting codominant clonotypes that could mask small clones.

TCRdb keeps only in-frame clones here, not all; method: immunoSEQ multiplex PCR. The data contain 13,000 or so clones, just over 85% of them singletons. This TCR was recovered from a human donor with T large granular lymphocyte leukemia. Some clones in this sample may be carry-over from other donors' samples. V usage is TRBV2 and J usage is TRBJ2-2; 9 bases map to TRBD2. Input material: PBMCs. CDR3 in amino acids: CASRTGTSSTGELFF. The CDR3 DNA follows: TGTGCCAGCAGGACCGGGACTAGCAGCACCGGGGAGCTGTTTTTT.